The entry below gives a single TCR beta chain sequence along with its context. This clonotype was counted at least ten times. The antigen this receptor binds is unknown. Base qualities are not at hand, and no much larger clone is one base apart. The data stem from a study of human T cells and chemical hapten exposure (dated by TCRdb to the early 2020s). As for the study more broadly: For sensitization, 2% DPC in acetone was applied to an approximately 2 cm by approximately 2 cm area of upper inner arm skin. Patients additionally received weekly therapeutic DPC doses to the scalp throughout the roughly 23-week study period. Patch testing on the upper back used Finn chambers containing 0.01% DPC, with scoring done after 6 days according to International Contact Dermatitis Research Group standards. The mostly female patient cohort included alopecia areata with under or over 50% scalp involvement, alopecia totalis and alopecia universalis. Libraries were pooled for sequencing, and per-sample TCR yields varied mainly because of small differences in library volumes within the pool. The study tracked peripheral blood TCR repertoire changes in vivo during primary and secondary sensitization to the hapten diphenylcyclopropenone (DPC) in alopecia patients. Blood was sampled from patients pre-sensitization (week 0) and at 2, 6 and about 24 weeks after DPC sensitization. Under 30 alopecia patients gave blood for TCR sequencing at one to four time points (pre-sensitization, 2, 6 and 24 weeks).

Summary of the overall study and its limitations: No change with DPC sensitization was found in the number of TCRs above 1 in 1000 frequency, and no evidence of global repertoire structure alterations was found. Compared with pre-sensitization or healthy control sets, expanded TCRs formed significantly more large CDR3 similarity clusters, which is consistent with antigen-driven responses. A positive correlation was found between the number of PT1 expanded TCRs and patch test score, with significance reached at thresholds 8, 16 and 32 but not 4. Because all patients had alopecia, a presumed autoimmune disease, the immune response of the patients might differ from that of healthy individuals. Repeated subsampling changed both the strength of the expansion versus patch-test correlation and the threshold at which that correlation became significant.

CDR1 is given as SGHTA and CDR2 as FQGNSA, both from the germline V gene. Trimming removed 5 bases from V and 4 bases from J; the gene matches leave 4 bases unexplained. The CDR3, cysteine through phenylalanine, is 13 amino acids long. Just CDR3 DNA is preserved here, 39 bases in frame from base 1. This sample's time point label indicates: patch test 1, 2 weeks after DPC sensitization. The sample's treatment or condition label, decoded: therapeutic diphenylcyclopropenone sensitization with weekly scalp DPC. Blood at each patch-test visit was drawn before the patch test was applied. Patients were considered eligible if aged 18 to 70, diagnosed with alopecia and deemed suitable for DPC therapy, and patients were excluded if pregnant. Total RNA was extracted from unfractionated whole blood collected in Tempus Blood RNA tubes. Library prep was done by RACE. Sequencing instrument: NextSeq 500. Library preparation attached unique molecular identifiers to individual cDNA molecules for quantitative, reproducible TCR counting. Both TCR alpha and TCR beta chains were sequenced from each blood RNA sample. In the original analysis: The median number of TCRs per sample was roughly 98,000, ranging from about 20,000 to 690,600. The Decombinator software suite was used to annotate V, J and CDR3 in the TCR reads. To make PS versus PT1 abundance plots, every sample was subsampled to the same number of TCRs (28,000). TCRs were defined as expanded if absent before sensitization and observed at least eight times at the 2-week time point. TCRdb reprocessed the public reads (quality trimming at Q25 with fastp, clone calling with MiXCR) and kept in-frame beta chains. Every entry covers one CDR3 protein and lists the most common genes and DNA from its rows. TCRdb, not the authors, supplied the V and J calls. The table for this sample lists just under 350,000 distinct CDR3 sequences; around 7% of them were counted only once. About 8% of the sample goes to the ten largest clones.

The chain couples TRBV7-2 to TRBJ1-1; 7 middle bases align to TRBD1. This specimen consisted of whole blood, obtained in connection with sensitization to the hapten diphenylcyclopropenone (DPC). This receptor was taken from a woman aged 18 to 35 with alopecia areata. Some clones in this sample may be carry-over from other donors' samples. CDR3 region: CASSRQGTTEAFF. The nucleotide sequence reads TGTGCCAGCAGCCGACAGGGCACCACTGAAGCTTTCTTT.